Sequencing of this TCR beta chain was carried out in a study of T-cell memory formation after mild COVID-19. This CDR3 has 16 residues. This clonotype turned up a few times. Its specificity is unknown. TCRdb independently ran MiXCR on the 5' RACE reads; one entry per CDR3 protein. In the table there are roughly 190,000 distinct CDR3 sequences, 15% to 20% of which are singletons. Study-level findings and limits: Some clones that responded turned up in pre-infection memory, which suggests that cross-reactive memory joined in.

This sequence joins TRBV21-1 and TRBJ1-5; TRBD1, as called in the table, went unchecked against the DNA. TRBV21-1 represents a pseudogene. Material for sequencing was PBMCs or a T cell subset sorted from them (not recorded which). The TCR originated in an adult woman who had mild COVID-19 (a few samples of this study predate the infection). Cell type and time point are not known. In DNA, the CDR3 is TGTGCCAGCAGCCGGCCGGGGGCGAGGGGCAATCAGCCCCAGCATTTT. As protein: CASSRPGARGNQPQHF.